This T cell receptor beta chain emerged from a study of T-cell memory formation after mild COVID-19. Study details: Largely, the TCR clusters proved donor specific.

TCRdb recomputed calls from the 5' RACE reads with MiXCR, one row per CDR3 protein. The sample has about 440,000 distinct CDR3 sequences, 20% seen once. The CDR3 length is 14 residues. The V and J ends lost 5 bases and 9 bases, in that order; junction bases with no gene match: 9. Germline V gene data show CDR1 as SEHNR and CDR2 as FQNEAQ (reference sequence). The rearrangement joins TRBV7-9 to TRBJ2-1, with 8 bases lining up with TRBD1. The sequence derives from an adult woman who had mild COVID-19 (a few samples of this study predate the infection). Cell type and time point are not known. Sequencing used PBMCs or a T cell subset sorted from them (not recorded which). Here the CDR3 reads CASSVRDRNGEQFF. CDR3 DNA: TGTGCCAGCAGCGTACGGGACAGGAATGGTGAGCAGTTCTTC.